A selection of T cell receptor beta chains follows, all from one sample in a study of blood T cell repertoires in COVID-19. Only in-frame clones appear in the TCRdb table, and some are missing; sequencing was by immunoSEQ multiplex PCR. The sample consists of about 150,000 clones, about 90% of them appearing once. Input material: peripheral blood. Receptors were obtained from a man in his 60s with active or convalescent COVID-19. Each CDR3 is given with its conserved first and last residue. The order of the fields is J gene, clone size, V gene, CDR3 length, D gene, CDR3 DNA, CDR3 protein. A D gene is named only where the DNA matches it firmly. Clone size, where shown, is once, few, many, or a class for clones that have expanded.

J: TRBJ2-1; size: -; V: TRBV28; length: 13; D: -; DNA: TGTGCCAGCAGCGGAGGGACCTACAATGAGCAGTTCTTC; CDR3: CASSGGTYNEQFF
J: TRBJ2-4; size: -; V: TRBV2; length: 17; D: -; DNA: TGTGCCAGCAGTGAAATAACGTTACTTAGGGGCAAAAACATTCAGTACTTC; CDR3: CASSEITLLRGKNIQYF
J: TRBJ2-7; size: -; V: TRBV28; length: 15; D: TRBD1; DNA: TGTGCCAGCCGCTCCGTCGGGACAGGGGGCCACGAGCAGTACTTC; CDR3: CASRSVGTGGHEQYF
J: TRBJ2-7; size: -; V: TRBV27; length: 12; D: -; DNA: TGTGCCAGCAGTTCCGGGACACAAGAGCAGTACTTC; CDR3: CASSSGTQEQYF
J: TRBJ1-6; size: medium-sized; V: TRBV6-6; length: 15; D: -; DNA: TGTGCCAGCAGTTACATGTCACAAAATAATTCACCCCTCCACTTT; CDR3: CASSYMSQNNSPLHF
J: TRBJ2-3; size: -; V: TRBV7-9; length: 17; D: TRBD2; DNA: TGTGCCAGCAGCTCAAGACTAGCGGGAGGTGGCACAGATACGCAGTATTTT; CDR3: CASSSRLAGGGTDTQYF
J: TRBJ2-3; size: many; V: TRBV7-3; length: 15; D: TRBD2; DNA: TGTGCCAGCAGCTTAAGTCTAGCGGGACCAGATACGCAGTATTTT; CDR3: CASSLSLAGPDTQYF
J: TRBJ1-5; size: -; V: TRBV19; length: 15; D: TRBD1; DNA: TGTGCCAGTCGAGGCAGGGGGCTAGGCAATCAGCCCCAGCATTTT; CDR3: CASRGRGLGNQPQHF
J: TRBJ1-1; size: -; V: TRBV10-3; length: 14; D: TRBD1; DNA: TGTGCCATCAGTGGGGTGGACAGGGGCACTGAAGCTTTCTTT; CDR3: CAISGVDRGTEAFF
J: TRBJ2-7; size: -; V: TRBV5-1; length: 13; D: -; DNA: TGCGCCAGCAGCATGAGGGACACTTACGAGCAGTACTTC; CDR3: CASSMRDTYEQYF
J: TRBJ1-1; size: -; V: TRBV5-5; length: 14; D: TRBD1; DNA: TGTGCCAGCAGCAGGGGACAGAGGATGGCTGAAGCTTTCTTT; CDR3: CASSRGQRMAEAFF
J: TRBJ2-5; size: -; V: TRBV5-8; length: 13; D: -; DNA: TGTGCCAGCAGCTTGGTCTTCCAAGAGACCCAGTACTTC; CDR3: CASSLVFQETQYF
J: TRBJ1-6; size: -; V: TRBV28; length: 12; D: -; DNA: TGTGCCAGCAGTGTAGGAGGTTCACCCCTCCACTTT; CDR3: CASSVGGSPLHF
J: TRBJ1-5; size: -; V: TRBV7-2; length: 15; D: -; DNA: TGTGCCAGCAGCTTAAAAGGGGGGGGTAATCAGCCCCAGCATTTT; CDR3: CASSLKGGGNQPQHF
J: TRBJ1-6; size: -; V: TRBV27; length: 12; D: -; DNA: TGTGCCAGCAGTCGGGTTAATTCACCCCTCCACTTT; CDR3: CASSRVNSPLHF
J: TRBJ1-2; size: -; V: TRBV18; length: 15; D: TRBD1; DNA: TGTGCCAGCTCATCGCGGACAGGGGACAATCACGGCTACACCTTC; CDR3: CASSSRTGDNHGYTF
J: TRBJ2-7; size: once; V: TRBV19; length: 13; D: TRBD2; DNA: TGTGCCACCTTATCGCGGACTAGCTCCGAGCAGTACTTC; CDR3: CATLSRTSSEQYF
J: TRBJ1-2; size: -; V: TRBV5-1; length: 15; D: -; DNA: TGCGCCAGCAGCAACGCGTTAAACCTCGACTATGGCTACACCTTC; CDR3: CASSNALNLDYGYTF
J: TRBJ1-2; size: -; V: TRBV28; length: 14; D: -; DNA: TGTGCCAGCAGTTTTGGGGGCTTGAACTATGGCTACACCTTC; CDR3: CASSFGGLNYGYTF
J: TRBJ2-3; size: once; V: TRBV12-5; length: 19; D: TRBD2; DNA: TGTGCTAGTGGTTTGGCCCCGGGGACTAGCGGGAGGGCACCAGATACGCAGTATTTT; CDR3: CASGLAPGTSGRAPDTQYF
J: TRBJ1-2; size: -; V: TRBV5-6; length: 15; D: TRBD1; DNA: TGTGCCAGCAGCTTGGGACAGGGGGCTTATTATGGCTACACCTTC; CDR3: CASSLGQGAYYGYTF
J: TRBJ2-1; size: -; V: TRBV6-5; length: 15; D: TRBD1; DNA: TGTGCCAGCAGTTACGAGGGACAGACGTACAATGAGCAGTTCTTC; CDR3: CASSYEGQTYNEQFF
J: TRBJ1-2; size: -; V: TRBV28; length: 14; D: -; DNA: TGTGCCAGCAGCTCGCAGTGGTTCGGGGATGGCTACACCTTC; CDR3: CASSSQWFGDGYTF
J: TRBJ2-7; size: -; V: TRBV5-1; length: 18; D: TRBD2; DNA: TGCGCCAGCAGCCCAGGGACTAGCGGGAGCTTTGTGAGGTACGAGCAGTACTTC; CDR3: CASSPGTSGSFVRYEQYF
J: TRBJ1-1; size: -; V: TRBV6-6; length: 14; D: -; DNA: TGTGCCAGCAAAGGGGGGGCCGGGAACACTGAAGCTTTCTTT; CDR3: CASKGGAGNTEAFF
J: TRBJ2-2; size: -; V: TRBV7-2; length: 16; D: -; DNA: TGTGCCAGCAGTTCCACTGTAACAGGGAACACCGGGGAGCTGTTTTTT; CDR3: CASSSTVTGNTGELFF
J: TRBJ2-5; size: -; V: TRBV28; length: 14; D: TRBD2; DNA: TGTGCCAGCAGTTTCAGTATGGGGGGGGAGACCCAGTACTTC; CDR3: CASSFSMGGETQYF
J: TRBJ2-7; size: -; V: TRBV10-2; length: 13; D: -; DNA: TGCGCCAGCAGTGTTAATGTGGCCAGGGAGCAGTACTTC; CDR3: CASSVNVAREQYF
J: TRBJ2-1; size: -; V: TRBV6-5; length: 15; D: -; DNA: TGTGCCAGCAGTTACTCGTCCAAGAACTCCAATGAGCAGTTCTTC; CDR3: CASSYSSKNSNEQFF
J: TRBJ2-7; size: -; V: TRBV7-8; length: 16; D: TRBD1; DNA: TGTGCCAGCAGCCCGACGGGACAGGGGGGAAGGTACGAGCAGTACTTC; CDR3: CASSPTGQGGRYEQYF
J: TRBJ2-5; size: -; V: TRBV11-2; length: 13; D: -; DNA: TGTGCCAGCAGCTTAGCCCTTAAAGAGACCCAGTACTTC; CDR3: CASSLALKETQYF
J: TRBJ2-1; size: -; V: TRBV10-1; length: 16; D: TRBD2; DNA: TGCGCCAGCAGTCCACGGGAGGGGGAGAAGTACAATGAGCAGTTCTTC; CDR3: CASSPREGEKYNEQFF
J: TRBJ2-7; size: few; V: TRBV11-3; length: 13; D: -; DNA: TGTGCCAGCAGCTATACTACCCTCGGCGAGCAGTACTTC; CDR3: CASSYTTLGEQYF
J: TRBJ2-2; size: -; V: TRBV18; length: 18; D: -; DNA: TGTGCCAGCTCACCAACGAGACAGAGATCATTGAACACCGGGGAGCTGTTTTTT; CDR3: CASSPTRQRSLNTGELFF
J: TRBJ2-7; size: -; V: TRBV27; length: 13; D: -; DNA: TGTGCCAGCAGTTTATCGGTCGGGTACGAGCAGTACTTC; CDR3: CASSLSVGYEQYF
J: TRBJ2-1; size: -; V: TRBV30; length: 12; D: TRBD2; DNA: TGTGCCTGGGCGGGACTAGCGTTTGAGCAGTTCTTC; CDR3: CAWAGLAFEQFF
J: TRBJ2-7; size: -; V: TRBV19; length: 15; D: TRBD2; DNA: TGTGCCAGTAGGGGACTAGCGGGAGTAACCTACGAGCAGTACTTC; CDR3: CASRGLAGVTYEQYF
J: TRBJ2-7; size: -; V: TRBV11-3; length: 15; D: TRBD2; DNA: TGTGCCAGCAGCCCCCCGGGACTAGCGGGAAGGGAGCAGTACTTC; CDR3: CASSPPGLAGREQYF
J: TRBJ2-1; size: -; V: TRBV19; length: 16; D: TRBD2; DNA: TGTGCCAGTAGTAGATTAGCGGGAGGCCGTGGGGAGGAGCAGTTCTTC; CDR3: CASSRLAGGRGEEQFF
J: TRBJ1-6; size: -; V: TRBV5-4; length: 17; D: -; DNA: TGTGCCAGCAGCTTGGTGGGAGGGAGTACAAATAATTCACCCCTCCACTTT; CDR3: CASSLVGGSTNNSPLHF
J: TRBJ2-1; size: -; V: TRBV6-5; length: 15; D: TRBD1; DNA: TGTGCCAGCAGCCGGGGACAGGTGTCTTTTAATGAGCAGTTCTTC; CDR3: CASSRGQVSFNEQFF
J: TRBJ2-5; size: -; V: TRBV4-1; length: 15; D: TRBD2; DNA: TGCGCCAGCAGCGACAGATGGACTAGTAGCGAGACCCAGTACTTC; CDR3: CASSDRWTSSETQYF
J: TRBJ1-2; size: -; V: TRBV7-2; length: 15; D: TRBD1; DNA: TGTGCCAGCAGCTTAGCCATACAGGGGGTTTATGGCTACACCTTC; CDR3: CASSLAIQGVYGYTF
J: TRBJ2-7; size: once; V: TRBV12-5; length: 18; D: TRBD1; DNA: TGTGCTAGTGGTTCCGGGACAGGGGGCCTAGCGTCCTACTACGAGCAGTACTTC; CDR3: CASGSGTGGLASYYEQYF
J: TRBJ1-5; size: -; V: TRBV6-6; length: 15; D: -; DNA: TGTGCCAGCAGTGCAACGGTGTATAGCAATCAGCCCCAGCATTTT; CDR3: CASSATVYSNQPQHF
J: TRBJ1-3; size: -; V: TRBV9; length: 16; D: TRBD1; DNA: TGTGCCAGCAGCCGGGGGGACAGGGTGACTGGAAACACCATATATTTT; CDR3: CASSRGDRVTGNTIYF
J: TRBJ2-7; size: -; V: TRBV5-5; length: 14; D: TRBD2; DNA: TGTGCCAGCACCTTGACTAGCGGGCCGTACGAGCAGTACTTC; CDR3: CASTLTSGPYEQYF
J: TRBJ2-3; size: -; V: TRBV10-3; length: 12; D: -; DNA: TGTGCCATCAGTGATGTCGCAGATACGCAGTATTTT; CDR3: CAISDVADTQYF
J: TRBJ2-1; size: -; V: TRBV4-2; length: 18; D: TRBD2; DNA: TGTGCCAGCAGCCAGGGGTTACTAGCGGGAGGGCCGTGGAATGAGCAGTTCTTC; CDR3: CASSQGLLAGGPWNEQFF
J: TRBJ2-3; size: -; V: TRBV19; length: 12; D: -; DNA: TGTGCCAGTAGTATACCGGGTAATACGCAGTATTTT; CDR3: CASSIPGNTQYF
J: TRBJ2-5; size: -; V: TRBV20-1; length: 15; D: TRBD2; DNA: TGCAGTGCTAGTAGGGCTTCTAGCGGGAGGGAGACCCAGTACTTC; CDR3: CSASRASSGRETQYF
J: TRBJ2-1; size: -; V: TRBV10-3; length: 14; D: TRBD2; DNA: TGTGCCATTTCCGGGACTAGCGGGATTGATGAGCAGTTCTTC; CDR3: CAISGTSGIDEQFF
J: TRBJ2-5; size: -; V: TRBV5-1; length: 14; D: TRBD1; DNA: TGCGCCAGCAGCGGGGGACAGGGGGGAGAGACCCAGTACTTC; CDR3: CASSGGQGGETQYF